Shown below are 7 T cell receptor beta chains from a single sample sequenced in a study of blood T cell repertoires in COVID-19. Using immunoSEQ multiplex PCR, the repertoire was profiled, and TCRdb retains in-frame clones only, with some absent. The table shows about 220,000 clones, with 86% occurring only once. Sequencing input: peripheral blood. The source is a man younger than 45 who had recovered from COVID-19.

The chain links TRBV4-3 to TRBJ2-3; TRBD2 matches at 9 bases. Looked up from germline, CDR1 is LGHNA and CDR2 is YSLEER. The CDR3 runs to 13 residues. V gave up 1 base and J gave up 12 bases; unmatched junction bases: 5. The chain's CDR3 is CASSQAVRGGQYF. CDR3 bases: TGCGCCAGCAGCCAAGCTGTGCGGGGGGGCCAGTATTTT.

In nucleotides, the CDR3 is TGTGCCTGGAGGCCCACAGGGGTATATGGCTACACCTTC. Translating gives CAWRPTGVYGYTF. The rearrangement links TRBV30 to TRBJ1-2; 7 bases map to TRBD1. CDR1 is GTSNPN, CDR2 SVGIG, per germline (reference sequence). The CDR3 contains 13 residues. With V trimmed by 3 bases and J by 5 bases, 6 bases remained unmatched.

The V and J genes are TRBV29-1 and TRBJ1-2, with D hard to call. The germline gives CDR1 SQVTM, CDR2 ANQGSEA. V gave up 6 bases and J gave up 1 base, with 9 bases separating them. The CDR3 contains 12 residues. The CDR3 region is CSVHRDNYGYTF. The CDR3 DNA reads TGCAGCGTCCATCGAGATAACTATGGCTACACCTTC.

The chain employs TRBV4-1 and TRBJ2-6, with TRBD1 identical over 8 bases. The germline V gene has CDR1 MGHRA and CDR2 YSYEKL. CDR3 length: 19 residues. After removal of 1 base from V and 0 bases from J, the junction contained 8 bases not matched to a gene. CDR3 in amino acids: CASSQAGRGRVSGANVLTF. The DNA of the CDR3 is TGCGCCAGCAGCCAAGCCGGCAGGGGGCGAGTCTCTGGGGCCAACGTCCTGACTTTC.

This clone was observed once. This chain joins TRBV5-5 and TRBJ1-5; D not resolved. With 2 bases removed from V and 5 bases from J, the gap between germline ends came to 23 bases. The CDR3 has 18 amino acids. Germline-derived CDR1 and CDR2 are SGHKS and YYEKEE (reference sequence). The CDR3 nucleotides are TGTGCCAGCAGCTTACTGGGAGACACAGTGACTCGAGATCAGCCCCAGCATTTT. Translation: CASSLLGDTVTRDQPQHF.

V usage is TRBV12-5 and J usage is TRBJ2-5, with no clear D. The CDR3 runs 13 residues. Germline lookup yields CDR1 LGHNT and CDR2 FRNRAP. Deletions cut 4 bases from V and 5 bases from J, with 11 bases between. This chain's CDR3 is CASGSNVGETQYF. CDR3 sequence (DNA): TGTGCTAGTGGTTCCAATGTCGGGGAGACCCAGTACTTC.

The chain combines TRBV10-2 with TRBJ2-1; TRBD2 matches at 8 bases. The CDR3 sequence is 16 residues long. CDR1 is WSHSY and CDR2 is SAAADI in the germline V gene. J gave up 4 bases and V 0 bases, and 5 bases lay outside the gene matches. This chain's CDR3 is CASSESRSGAYNEQFF. CDR3 nucleotide sequence: TGCGCCAGCAGTGAGTCTCGTAGCGGGGCGTACAATGAGCAGTTCTTC.